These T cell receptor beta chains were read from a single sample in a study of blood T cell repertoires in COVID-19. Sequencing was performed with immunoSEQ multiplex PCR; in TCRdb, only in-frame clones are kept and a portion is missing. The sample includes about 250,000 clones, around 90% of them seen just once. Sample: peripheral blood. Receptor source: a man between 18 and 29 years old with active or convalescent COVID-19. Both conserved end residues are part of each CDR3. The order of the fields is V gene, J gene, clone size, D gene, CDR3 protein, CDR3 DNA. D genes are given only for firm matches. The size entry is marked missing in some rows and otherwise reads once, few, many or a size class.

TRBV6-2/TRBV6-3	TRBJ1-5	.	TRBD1	CASSYAPGQGAWNQPQHF	TGTGCCAGCAGTTACGCCCCGGGACAGGGGGCATGGAATCAGCCCCAGCATTTT
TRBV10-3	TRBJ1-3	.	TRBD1	CAIRPDRGDGNTIYF	TGTGCCATCAGACCGGACAGGGGCGATGGAAACACCATATATTTT
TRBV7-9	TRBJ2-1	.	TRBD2	CASRSQRGYNEQFF	TGTGCCAGCAGATCCCAGCGGGGATACAATGAGCAGTTCTTC
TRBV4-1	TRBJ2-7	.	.	CASSPLVGHDEQYF	TGCGCCAGCAGCCCTCTAGTGGGACATGACGAGCAGTACTTC
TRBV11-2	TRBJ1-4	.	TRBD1	CASSLGGPRQGALKKLFF	TGTGCCAGCAGCTTAGGAGGGCCCCGACAGGGGGCTCTGAAGAAACTGTTTTTT
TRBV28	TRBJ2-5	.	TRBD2	CASSLGGEETQYF	TGTGCCAGCAGTTTGGGGGGGGAAGAGACCCAGTACTTC
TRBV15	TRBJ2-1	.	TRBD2	CATSSLAGGYNEQFF	TGTGCCACCAGCTCCTTAGCGGGAGGCTACAATGAGCAGTTCTTC
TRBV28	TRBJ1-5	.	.	CASSSPTGSTNQPQHF	TGTGCCAGCAGTTCCCCTACAGGGTCCACCAATCAGCCCCAGCATTTT
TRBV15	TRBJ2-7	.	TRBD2	CATSRGSGGAREQYF	TGTGCCACCAGCAGAGGAAGCGGGGGGGCCAGGGAGCAGTACTTC
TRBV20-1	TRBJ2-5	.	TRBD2	CSASASGGAETQYF	TGCAGTGCTAGTGCTAGCGGGGGGGCGGAGACCCAGTACTTC
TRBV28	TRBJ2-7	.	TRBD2	CASSLRASGSHEQYF	TGTGCCAGCAGTTTGAGGGCTAGCGGGAGCCACGAGCAGTACTTC
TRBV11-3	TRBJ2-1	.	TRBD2	CASRRTSGHYNEQFF	TGTGCCAGCAGACGGACTAGCGGCCACTACAATGAGCAGTTCTTC
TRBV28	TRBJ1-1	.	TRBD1	CASSPGGQGAFEAFF	TGTGCCAGCAGTCCCGGTGGGCAGGGGGCCTTCGAGGCTTTCTTT
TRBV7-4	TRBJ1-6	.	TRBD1	CASSLDRQSSSYNSPLHF	TGTGCCAGCAGCTTGGACAGGCAGTCGAGCTCCTATAATTCACCCCTCCACTTT
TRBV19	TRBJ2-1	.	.	CASSLTPGQGEQFF	TGTGCCAGTAGTTTGACACCCGGCCAGGGTGAGCAGTTCTTC
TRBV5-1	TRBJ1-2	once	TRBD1	CASSSPGQGANGYTF	TGCGCCAGCAGCTCTCCGGGACAGGGGGCTAACGGCTACACCTTC
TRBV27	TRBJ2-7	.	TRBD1	CASSFRDREFREQYF	TGTGCCAGCAGTTTTCGGGACAGGGAATTTCGCGAGCAGTACTTC
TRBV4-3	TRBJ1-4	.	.	CASSQGLAVSNEKLFF	TGCGCCAGCAGCCAAGGATTAGCGGTGTCTAATGAAAAACTGTTTTTT
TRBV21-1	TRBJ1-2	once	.	CASSKDGTGAPFYYGYTF	TGTGCCAGCAGCAAGGATGGGACAGGAGCCCCCTTTTACTATGGCTACACCTTC
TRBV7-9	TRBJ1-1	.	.	CASSFEEWGRAFF	TGTGCCAGCAGCTTTGAGGAATGGGGGCGGGCTTTCTTT
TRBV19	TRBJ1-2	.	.	CASSIDLGRGSNYGYTF	TGTGCCAGTAGTATAGACCTAGGGAGGGGGTCTAACTATGGCTACACCTTC
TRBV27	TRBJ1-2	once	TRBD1	CASRGVGQALNYGYTF	TGTGCCAGCAGGGGAGTGGGACAGGCCCTCAACTATGGCTACACCTTC
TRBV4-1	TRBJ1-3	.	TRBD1	CASSQDRTGAGNTIYF	TGCGCCAGCAGCCAAGATCGGACAGGAGCCGGAAACACCATATATTTT
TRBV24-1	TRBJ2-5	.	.	CATSDPGGSLQETQYF	TGTGCCACCAGTGATCCAGGGGGGAGTTTACAAGAGACCCAGTACTTC
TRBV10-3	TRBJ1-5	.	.	CAISESGMGLRGNQPQHF	TGTGCCATCAGTGAGTCGGGAATGGGACTTCGGGGCAATCAGCCCCAGCATTTT
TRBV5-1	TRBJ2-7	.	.	CASSPGRDSAYEQYF	TGCGCCAGCAGTCCAGGCCGGGACTCGGCCTACGAGCAGTACTTC
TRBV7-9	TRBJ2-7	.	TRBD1	CASSLGSGTDYEQYF	TGTGCCAGCAGCTTAGGATCCGGGACAGACTACGAGCAGTACTTC
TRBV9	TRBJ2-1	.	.	CASSAGVSSYNEQFF	TGTGCCAGCAGTGCCGGGGTGAGCTCCTACAATGAGCAGTTCTTC
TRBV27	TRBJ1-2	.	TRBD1	CASSTIPQGANYGYTF	TGTGCCAGCAGTACGATCCCACAGGGGGCTAACTATGGCTACACCTTC
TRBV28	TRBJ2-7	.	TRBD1	CASSWTGTIYEQYF	TGTGCCAGCAGTTGGACAGGGACCATCTACGAGCAGTACTTC
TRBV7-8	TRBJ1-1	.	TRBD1	CASSLTGGYTEAFF	TGTGCCAGCAGCTTAACAGGGGGCTACACTGAAGCTTTCTTT
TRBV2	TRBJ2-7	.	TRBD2	CASSEGLAGGLYEQYF	TGTGCCAGCAGTGAGGGACTAGCGGGAGGGCTTTACGAGCAGTACTTC
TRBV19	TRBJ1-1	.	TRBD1	CATASSGGKTEAFF	TGTGCCACCGCGTCGTCAGGGGGCAAAACTGAAGCTTTCTTT
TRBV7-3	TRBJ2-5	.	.	CASSFGPGRKDETQYF	TGTGCCAGCAGCTTCGGCCCCGGCAGGAAGGATGAGACCCAGTACTTC
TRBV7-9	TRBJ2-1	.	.	CASSSGLTYNEQFF	TGTGCCAGCAGCTCGGGACTGACTTACAATGAGCAGTTCTTC
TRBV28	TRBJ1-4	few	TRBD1	CASSLGGQGNEKLFF	TGTGCCAGCAGTTTAGGGGGACAGGGGAATGAAAAACTGTTTTTT
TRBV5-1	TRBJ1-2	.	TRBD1	CASRLRTGLGYTF	TGCGCCAGCAGACTTAGGACAGGGCTTGGCTACACCTTC
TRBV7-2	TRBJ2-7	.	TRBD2	CASSLAPSTSGLSYEQYF	TGTGCCAGCAGCTTAGCCCCCTCGACTAGCGGGCTATCCTACGAGCAGTACTTC
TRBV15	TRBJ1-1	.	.	CATSIGWQGNEAFF	TGTGCCACCAGCATAGGATGGCAGGGGAATGAAGCTTTCTTT
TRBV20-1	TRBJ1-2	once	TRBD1	CSASEFTGGADGYTF	TGCAGTGCTAGTGAATTTACAGGGGGCGCGGATGGCTACACCTTC
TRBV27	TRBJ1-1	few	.	CASRGGTEAFF	TGTGCCAGCAGAGGGGGAACTGAAGCTTTCTTT
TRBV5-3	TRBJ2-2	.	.	CARSHRRGTGELFF	TGTGCCAGAAGCCACCGAAGAGGGACCGGGGAGCTGTTTTTT
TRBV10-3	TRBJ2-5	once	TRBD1	CAIRQGAGETQYF	TGTGCCATCAGGCAGGGGGCTGGAGAGACCCAGTACTTC
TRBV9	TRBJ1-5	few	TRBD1	CASSVGTAQPQHF	TGTGCCAGCAGCGTGGGGACAGCGCAGCCCCAGCATTTT
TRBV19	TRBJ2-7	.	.	CASSILNGHGYEQYF	TGTGCCAGTAGTATTCTAAACGGACACGGGTACGAGCAGTACTTC
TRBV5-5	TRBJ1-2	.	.	CASSGGPSANYGYTF	TGTGCCAGCAGCGGGGGCCCGTCGGCTAACTATGGCTACACCTTC
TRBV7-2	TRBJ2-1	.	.	CASSLSAGNNEQFF	TGTGCCAGCAGCCTGTCGGCGGGTAACAATGAGCAGTTCTTC
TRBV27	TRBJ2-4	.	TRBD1	CASSLSVRQGAPHIQYF	TGTGCCAGCAGTTTATCCGTACGACAGGGGGCGCCTCACATTCAGTACTTC